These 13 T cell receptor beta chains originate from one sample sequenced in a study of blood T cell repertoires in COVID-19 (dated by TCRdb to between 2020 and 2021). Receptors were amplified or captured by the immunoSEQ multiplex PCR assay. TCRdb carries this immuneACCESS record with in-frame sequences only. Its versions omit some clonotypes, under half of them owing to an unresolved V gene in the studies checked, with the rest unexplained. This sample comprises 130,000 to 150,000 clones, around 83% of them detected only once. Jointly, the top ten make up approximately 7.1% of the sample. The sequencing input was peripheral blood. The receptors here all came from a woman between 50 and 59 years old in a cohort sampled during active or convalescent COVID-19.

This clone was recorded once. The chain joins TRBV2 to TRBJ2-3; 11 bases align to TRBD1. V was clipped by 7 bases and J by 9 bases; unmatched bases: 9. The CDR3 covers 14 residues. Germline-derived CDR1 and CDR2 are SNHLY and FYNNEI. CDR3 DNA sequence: TGTGCCAGCACGACCGGGACAGGGGGATCCACGCAGTATTTT. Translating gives CASTTGTGGSTQYF.

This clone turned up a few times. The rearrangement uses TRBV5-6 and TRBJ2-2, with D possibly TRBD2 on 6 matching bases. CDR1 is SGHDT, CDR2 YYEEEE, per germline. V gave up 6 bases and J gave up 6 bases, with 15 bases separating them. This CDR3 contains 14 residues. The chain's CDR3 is CASTIARGSGELFF. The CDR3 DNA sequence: TGTGCCAGCACCATTGCTCGGGGGTCCGGGGAGCTGTTTTTT.

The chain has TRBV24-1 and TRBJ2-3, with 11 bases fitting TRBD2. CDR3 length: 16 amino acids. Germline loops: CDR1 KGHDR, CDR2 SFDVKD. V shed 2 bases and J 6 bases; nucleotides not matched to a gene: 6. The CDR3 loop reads CATSDYSGGGSDTQYF. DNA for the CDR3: TGTGCCACCAGTGATTATAGCGGGGGGGGGTCTGATACGCAGTATTTT.

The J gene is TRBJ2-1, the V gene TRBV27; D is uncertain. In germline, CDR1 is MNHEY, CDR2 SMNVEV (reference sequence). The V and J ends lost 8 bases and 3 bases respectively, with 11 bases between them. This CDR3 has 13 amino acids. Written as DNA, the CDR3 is TGTGCCAGCGGTCTACGACACTACAATGAGCAGTTCTTC. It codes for CASGLRHYNEQFF.

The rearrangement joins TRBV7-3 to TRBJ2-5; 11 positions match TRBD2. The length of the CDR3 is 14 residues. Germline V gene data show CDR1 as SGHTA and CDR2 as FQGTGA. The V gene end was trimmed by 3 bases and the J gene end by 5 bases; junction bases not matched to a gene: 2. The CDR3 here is CASSFSGGEETQYF. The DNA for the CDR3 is TGTGCCAGCAGCTTTAGCGGGGGGGAGGAGACCCAGTACTTC.

CDR3 bases: TGTGCCAGCAGCTTTAATAGAGAGACACCCCTCCACTTT. It translates to CASSFNRETPLHF. V and J are TRBV11-2 and TRBJ1-6; D remains unclear. This CDR3 contains 13 residues. Per the germline V gene, CDR1 is SGHAT and CDR2 is FQNNGV. The V end was cut by 3 bases, the J end by 11 bases, with 11 bases between.

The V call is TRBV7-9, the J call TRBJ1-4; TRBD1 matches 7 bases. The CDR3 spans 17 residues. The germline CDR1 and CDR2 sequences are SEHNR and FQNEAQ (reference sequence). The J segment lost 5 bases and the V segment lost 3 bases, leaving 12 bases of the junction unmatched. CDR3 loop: CASSFPGTVWGNEKLFF. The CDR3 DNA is TGTGCCAGCAGCTTTCCCGGGACAGTTTGGGGGAATGAAAAACTGTTTTTT.

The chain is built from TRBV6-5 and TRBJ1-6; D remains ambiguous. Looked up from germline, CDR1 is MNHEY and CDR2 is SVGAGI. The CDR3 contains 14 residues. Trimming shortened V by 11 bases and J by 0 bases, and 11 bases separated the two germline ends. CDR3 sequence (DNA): TGTGCCGTCCTTGGGAGCTCCTATAATTCACCCCTCCACTTT. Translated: CAVLGSSYNSPLHF.

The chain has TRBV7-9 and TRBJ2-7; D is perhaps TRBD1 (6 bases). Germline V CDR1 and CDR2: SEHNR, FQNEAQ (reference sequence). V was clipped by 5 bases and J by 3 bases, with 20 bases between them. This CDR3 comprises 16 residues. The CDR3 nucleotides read TGTGCCAGCAGCCCGCTTCCTGGAACAGGGAGCTACGAGCAGTACTTC. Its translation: CASSPLPGTGSYEQYF.

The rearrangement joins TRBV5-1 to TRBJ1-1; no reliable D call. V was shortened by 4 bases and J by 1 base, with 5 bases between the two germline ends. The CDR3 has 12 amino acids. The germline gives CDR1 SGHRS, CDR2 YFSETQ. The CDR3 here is CASSPSNTEAFF. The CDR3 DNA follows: TGCGCCAGCAGCCCTTCGAACACTGAAGCTTTCTTT.

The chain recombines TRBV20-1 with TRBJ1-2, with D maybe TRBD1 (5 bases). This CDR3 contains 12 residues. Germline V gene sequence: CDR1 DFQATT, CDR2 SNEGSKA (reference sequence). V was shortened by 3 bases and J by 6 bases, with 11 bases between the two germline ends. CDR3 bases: TGCAGTGCTAGTCCCAGGGCGGATGGCTACACCTTC. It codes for CSASPRADGYTF.

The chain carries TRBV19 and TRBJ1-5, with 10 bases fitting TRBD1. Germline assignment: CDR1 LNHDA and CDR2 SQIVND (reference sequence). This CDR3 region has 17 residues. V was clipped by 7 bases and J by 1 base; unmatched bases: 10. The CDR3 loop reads CASMTGGIFGSNQPQHF. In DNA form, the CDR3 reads TGTGCCAGTATGACAGGGGGCATCTTTGGGAGCAATCAGCCCCAGCATTTT.

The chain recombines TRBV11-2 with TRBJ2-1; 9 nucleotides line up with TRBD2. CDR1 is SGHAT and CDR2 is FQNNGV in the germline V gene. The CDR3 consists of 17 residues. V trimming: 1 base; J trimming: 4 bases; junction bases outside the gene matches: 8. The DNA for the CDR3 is TGTGCCAGCAGCTTAGGTGGGAGCGGGGGGTATTACAATGAGCAGTTCTTC. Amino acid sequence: CASSLGGSGGYYNEQFF.